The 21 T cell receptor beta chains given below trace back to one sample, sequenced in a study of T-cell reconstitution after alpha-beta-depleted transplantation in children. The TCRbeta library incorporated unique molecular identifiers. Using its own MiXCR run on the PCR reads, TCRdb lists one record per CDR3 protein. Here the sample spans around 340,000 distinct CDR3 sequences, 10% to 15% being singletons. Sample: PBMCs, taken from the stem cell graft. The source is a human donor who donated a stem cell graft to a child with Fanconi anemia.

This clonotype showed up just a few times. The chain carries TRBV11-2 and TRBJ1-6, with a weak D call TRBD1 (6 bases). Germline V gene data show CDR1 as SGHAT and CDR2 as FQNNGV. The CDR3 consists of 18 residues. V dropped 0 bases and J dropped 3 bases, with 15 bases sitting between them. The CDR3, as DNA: TGTGCCAGCAGCTTAGAGGGGGCAGCAGACCGCTATAATTCACCCCTCCACTTT. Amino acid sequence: CASSLEGAADRYNSPLHF.

CDR3 region: CASSQGVSGATPGELFF. As DNA, the CDR3 is TGCGCCAGCAGCCAGGGGGTCTCGGGGGCGACACCCGGGGAGCTGTTTTTT. V gene TRBV4-3 combines with J gene TRBJ2-2; D is tentatively TRBD1 or TRBD2 (6 bases each). From germline, CDR1 is LGHNA and CDR2 YSLEER. The CDR3 is 17 amino acids. V was cut by 3 bases and J by 6 bases, with 20 bases left in between.

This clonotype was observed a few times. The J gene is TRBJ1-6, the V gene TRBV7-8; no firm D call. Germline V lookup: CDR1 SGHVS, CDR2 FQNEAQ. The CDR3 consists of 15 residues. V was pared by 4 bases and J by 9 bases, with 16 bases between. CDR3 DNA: TGTGCCAGCAGCTCCTCGCCGCTGGCGGGTTCACCCCTCCACTTT. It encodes CASSSSPLAGSPLHF. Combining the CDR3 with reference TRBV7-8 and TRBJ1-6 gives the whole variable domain GAGVSQSPRYKVAKRGQDVALRCDPISGHVSLFWYQQALGQGPEFLTYFQNEAQLDKSGLPSDRFFAERPEGSVSTLKIQRTQQEDSAVYLCASSSSPLAGSPLHFGNGTRLTVT.

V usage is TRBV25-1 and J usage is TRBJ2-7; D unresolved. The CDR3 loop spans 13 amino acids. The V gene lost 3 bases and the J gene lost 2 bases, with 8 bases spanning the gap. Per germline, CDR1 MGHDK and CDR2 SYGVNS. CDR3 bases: TGTGCCAGCAGTGACGGTCAAACCTACGAGCAGTACGTC. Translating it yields CASSDGQTYEQYV.

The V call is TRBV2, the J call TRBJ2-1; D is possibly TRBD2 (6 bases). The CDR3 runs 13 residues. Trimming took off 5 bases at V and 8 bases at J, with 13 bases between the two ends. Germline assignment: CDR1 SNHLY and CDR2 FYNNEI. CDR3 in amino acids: CASSISGVDEQFF. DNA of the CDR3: TGTGCCAGCAGTATTTCGGGGGTAGATGAGCAGTTCTTC.

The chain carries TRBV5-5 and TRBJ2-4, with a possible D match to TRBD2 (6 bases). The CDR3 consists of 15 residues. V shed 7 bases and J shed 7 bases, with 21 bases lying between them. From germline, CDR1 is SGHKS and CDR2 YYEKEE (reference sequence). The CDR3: CASAMSYIRENIQYF. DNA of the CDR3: TGTGCCAGCGCCATGTCGTACATTCGGGAGAACATTCAGTACTTC.

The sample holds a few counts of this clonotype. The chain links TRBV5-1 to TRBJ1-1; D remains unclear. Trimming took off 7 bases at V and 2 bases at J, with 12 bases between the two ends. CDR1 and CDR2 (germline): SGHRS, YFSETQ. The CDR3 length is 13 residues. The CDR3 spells CASGEPGNTEAFF. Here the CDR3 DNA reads TGCGCCAGCGGAGAGCCAGGCAACACTGAAGCTTTCTTT. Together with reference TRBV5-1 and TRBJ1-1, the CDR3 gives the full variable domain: KAGVTQTPRYLIKTRGQQVTLSCSPISGHRSVSWYQQTPGQGLQFLFEYFSETQRNKGNFPGRFSGRQFSNSRSEMNVSTLELGDSALYLCASGEPGNTEAFFGQGTRLTVV.

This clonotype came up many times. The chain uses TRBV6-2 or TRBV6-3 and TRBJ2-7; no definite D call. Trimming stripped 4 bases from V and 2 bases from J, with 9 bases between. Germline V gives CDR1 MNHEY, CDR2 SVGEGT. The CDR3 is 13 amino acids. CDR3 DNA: TGTGCCAGCAGTTCAAGCAGTCCCTACGAGCAGTACTTC. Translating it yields CASSSSSPYEQYF.

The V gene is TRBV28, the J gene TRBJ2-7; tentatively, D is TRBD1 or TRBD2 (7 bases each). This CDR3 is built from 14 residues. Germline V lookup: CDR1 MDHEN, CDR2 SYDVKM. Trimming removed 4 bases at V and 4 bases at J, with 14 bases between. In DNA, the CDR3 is TGTGCCAGCAGTTCTTCAGGGGGGGGGTACGAGCAGTACGTC. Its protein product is CASSSSGGGYEQYV.

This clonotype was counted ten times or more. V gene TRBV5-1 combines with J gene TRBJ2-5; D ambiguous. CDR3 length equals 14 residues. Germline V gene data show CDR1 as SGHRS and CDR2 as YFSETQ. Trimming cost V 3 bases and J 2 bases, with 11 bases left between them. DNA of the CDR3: TGCGCCAGCAGCTCCCGGGTAGGGCAAGAGACCCAGTACTTC. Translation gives CASSSRVGQETQYF.

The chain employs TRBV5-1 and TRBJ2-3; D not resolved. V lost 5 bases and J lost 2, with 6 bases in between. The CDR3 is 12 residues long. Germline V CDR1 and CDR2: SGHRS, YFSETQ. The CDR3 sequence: CASRIDTDTQYF. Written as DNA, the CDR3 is TGCGCCAGCAGGATAGACACAGATACGCAGTATTTT.

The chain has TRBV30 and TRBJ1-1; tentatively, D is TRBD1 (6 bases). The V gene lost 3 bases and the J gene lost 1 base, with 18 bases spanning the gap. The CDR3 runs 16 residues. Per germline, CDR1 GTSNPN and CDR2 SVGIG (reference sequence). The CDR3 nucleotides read TGTGCCTGGAGGAACAGGGTGGGCCTCGGGAACACTGAAGCTTTCTTT. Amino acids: CAWRNRVGLGNTEAFF.

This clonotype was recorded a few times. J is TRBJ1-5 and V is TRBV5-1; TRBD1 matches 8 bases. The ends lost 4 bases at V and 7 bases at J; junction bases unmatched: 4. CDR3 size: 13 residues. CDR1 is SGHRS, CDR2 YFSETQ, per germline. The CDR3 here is CASSTHRGQPQHF. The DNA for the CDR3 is TGCGCCAGCAGCACCCACAGGGGGCAGCCCCAGCATTTT.

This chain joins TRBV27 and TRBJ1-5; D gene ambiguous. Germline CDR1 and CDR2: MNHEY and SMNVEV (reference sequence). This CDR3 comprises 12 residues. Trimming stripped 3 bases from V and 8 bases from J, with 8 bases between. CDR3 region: CASSFPGEPQHF. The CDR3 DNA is TGTGCCAGCAGTTTCCCCGGGGAGCCCCAGCATTTT.

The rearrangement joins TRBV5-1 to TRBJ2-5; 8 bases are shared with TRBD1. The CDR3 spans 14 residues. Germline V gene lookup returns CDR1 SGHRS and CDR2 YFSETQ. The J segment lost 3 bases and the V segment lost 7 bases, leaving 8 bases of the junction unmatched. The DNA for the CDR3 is TGCGCCAGCGGAATTTCAGGGGGCGAAGAGACCCAGTACTTC. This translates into CASGISGGEETQYF.

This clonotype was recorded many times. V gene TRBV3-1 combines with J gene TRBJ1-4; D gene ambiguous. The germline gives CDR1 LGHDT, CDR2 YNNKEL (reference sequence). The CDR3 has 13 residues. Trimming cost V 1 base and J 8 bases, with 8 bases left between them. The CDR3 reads CASSQAEGEKLFF. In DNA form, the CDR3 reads TGTGCCAGCAGCCAAGCGGAAGGAGAAAAACTGTTTTTT.

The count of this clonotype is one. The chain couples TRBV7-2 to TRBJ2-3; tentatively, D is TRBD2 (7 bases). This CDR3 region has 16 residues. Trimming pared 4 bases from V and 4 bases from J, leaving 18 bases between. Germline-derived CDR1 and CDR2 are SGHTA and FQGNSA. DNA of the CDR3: TGTGCCAGCAGCTCTGGGAGGGGGGGCCGGGCAGATACGCAGTATTTT. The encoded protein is CASSSGRGGRADTQYF.

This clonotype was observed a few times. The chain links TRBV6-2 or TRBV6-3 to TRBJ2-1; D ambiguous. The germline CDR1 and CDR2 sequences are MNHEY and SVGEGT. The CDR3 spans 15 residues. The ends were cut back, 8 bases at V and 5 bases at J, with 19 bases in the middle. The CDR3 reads CASGDVGIANNEQFF. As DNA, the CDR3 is TGTGCCAGCGGCGATGTAGGGATCGCGAACAATGAGCAGTTCTTC.

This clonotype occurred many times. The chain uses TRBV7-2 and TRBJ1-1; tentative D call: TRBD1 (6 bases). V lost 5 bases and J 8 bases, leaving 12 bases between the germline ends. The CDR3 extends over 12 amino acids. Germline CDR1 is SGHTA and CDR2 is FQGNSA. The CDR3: CASSPQGGEAFF. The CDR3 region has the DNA TGTGCCAGCAGCCCACAGGGCGGAGAAGCTTTCTTT.

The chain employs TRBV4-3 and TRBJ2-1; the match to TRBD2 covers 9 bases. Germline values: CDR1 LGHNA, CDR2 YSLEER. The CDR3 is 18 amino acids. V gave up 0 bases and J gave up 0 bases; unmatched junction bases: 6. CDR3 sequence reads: CASSQDSGGHLSYNEQFF. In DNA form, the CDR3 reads TGCGCCAGCAGCCAAGATAGCGGGGGCCATCTCTCCTACAATGAGCAGTTCTTC.

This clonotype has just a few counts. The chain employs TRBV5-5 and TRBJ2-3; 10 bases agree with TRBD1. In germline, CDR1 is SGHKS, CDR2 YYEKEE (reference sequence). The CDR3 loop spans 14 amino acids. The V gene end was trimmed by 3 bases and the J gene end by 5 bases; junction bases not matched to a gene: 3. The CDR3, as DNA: TGTGCCAGCAGCTGGGACAGGGGAAGAGATACGCAGTATTTT. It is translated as CASSWDRGRDTQYF.